This TCR beta chain was obtained from a study of blood T cells in healthy people across ages. A second PCR of roughly 7 to 11 cycles used a sample-barcoded 5' primer and a J-beta primer mix. Each TCR beta cDNA got a 12-nucleotide random molecular identifier. Using its own MiXCR run on the 5' RACE reads, TCRdb lists one record per CDR3 protein. In the table there are 790,000 or so distinct CDR3 sequences, about 46% of which are singletons. Notes on the study in general: With naive T cell percentage, TCR beta diversity showed a strong correlation. Since the PBMCs were unsorted, naive and antigen-experienced cells could not be conclusively compared.

With respect to this clonotype: Its antigen is not identified. The junction departs from germline at one end; a sequencing error may be responsible.

The TCR comes from an elderly man in good health. The material sequenced was blood.

CDR3 DNA: TGTGCCATCAGTGATGGGGACAGGGCAACCTACAATGAGCAGTTCTTC. Amino acids: CAISDGDRATYNEQFF. The chain uses TRBV24-1 and TRBJ2-1; 9 bases line up with TRBD1. Germline V gene sequence: CDR1 KGHDR, CDR2 SFDVKD. The CDR3 has 16 amino acids.